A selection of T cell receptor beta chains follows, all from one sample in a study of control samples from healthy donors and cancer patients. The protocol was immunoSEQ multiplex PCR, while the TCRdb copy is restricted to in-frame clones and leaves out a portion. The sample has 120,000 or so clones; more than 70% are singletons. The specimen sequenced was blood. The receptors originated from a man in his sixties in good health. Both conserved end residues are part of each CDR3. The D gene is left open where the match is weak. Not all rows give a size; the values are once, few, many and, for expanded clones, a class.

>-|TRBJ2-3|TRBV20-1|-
TGCAGTGCTAGTTTGGACTTCACGCAGTATTTT
CSASLDFTQYF
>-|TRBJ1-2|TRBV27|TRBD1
TGTGCCAGCAGACATACCGAACAGGGGGCACTAGGAGGCTACACCTTC
CASRHTEQGALGGYTF
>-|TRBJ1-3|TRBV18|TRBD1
TGTGCCAGCTCCCTTCCTACAGGGGGATCTTCTGGAAACACCATATATTTT
CASSLPTGGSSGNTIYF
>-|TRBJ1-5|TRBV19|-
TGTGCCAGTAGTATCCTGAGAGATCAGCCCCAGCATTTT
CASSILRDQPQHF
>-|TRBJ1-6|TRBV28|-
TGTGCCAGCAGTTTATCGGGGGGGATGTCACCCCTCCACTTT
CASSLSGGMSPLHF
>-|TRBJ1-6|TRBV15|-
TGTGCCACCAGCAGAGATGGGTTAGGGTCACCCCTCCACTTT
CATSRDGLGSPLHF
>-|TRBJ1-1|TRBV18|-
TGTGCCAGCTCCACAGGGATGAACACTGAAGCTTTCTTT
CASSTGMNTEAFF
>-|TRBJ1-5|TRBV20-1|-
TGCAGTGCTAGTTATGGGACGGGGGACGGTCCCCAGCATTTT
CSASYGTGDGPQHF
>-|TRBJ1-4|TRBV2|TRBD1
TGTGCCAGCAACGGTGACAGGGGGGGTGAAAAACTGTTTTTT
CASNGDRGGEKLFF
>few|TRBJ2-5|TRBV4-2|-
TGTGCCAGCAGCCAGCTTGGGGTAGCAGGGCAACAAGAGACCCAGTACTTC
CASSQLGVAGQQETQYF
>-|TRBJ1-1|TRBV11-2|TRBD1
TGTGCCAGCAGCTCCCGAACAGGGGGCCACACTGAAGCTTTCTTT
CASSSRTGGHTEAFF
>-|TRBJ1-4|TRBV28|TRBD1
TGTGCCAGCAGTCTAGACCCGGGACAGGGCGGTGAAAAACTGTTTTTT
CASSLDPGQGGEKLFF
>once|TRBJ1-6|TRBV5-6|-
TGTGCCAGCAGCTCCCCGGCCGGGTCCAATTCACCCCTCCACTTT
CASSSPAGSNSPLHF
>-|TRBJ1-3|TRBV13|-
TGTGCCAGCAGCTTAGGGAGGTATTCTGGAAACACCATATATTTT
CASSLGRYSGNTIYF
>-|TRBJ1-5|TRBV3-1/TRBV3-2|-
TGTGCCAGCAGCCAAGATTCGGGGGGCCAGCCCCAGCATTTT
CASSQDSGGQPQHF
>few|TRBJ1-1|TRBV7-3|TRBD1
TGTGCCAGCAGCCCAGCAGGGGGGGTCACTGAAGCTTTCTTT
CASSPAGGVTEAFF
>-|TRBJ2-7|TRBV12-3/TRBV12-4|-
TGTGCCAGCAGCCCCAGGGACGAGCAGTACTTC
CASSPRDEQYF
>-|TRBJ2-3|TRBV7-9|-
TGTGCCAGCAGCGGGCCCCGGGCCAGAACAGATACGCAGTATTTT
CASSGPRARTDTQYF
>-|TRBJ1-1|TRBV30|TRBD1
TGTGCCTGGAGTCTTGGGACAGTGGACACTGAAGCTTTCTTT
CAWSLGTVDTEAFF
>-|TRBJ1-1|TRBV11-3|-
TGTGCCAGCAGCTTAAGTGGGGGCAAAGCTTTCTTT
CASSLSGGKAFF
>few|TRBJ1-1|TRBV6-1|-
TGTGCCAGCAGTGACAAGGATGAAGCTTTCTTT
CASSDKDEAFF
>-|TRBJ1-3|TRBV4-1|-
TGCGCCAGCAGCCAAGATTGGGGCGGGGGCGTTGGATCTGGAAACACCATATATTTT
CASSQDWGGGVGSGNTIYF
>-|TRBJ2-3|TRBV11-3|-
TGTGCCAGCAGCTCCTCGGAGCAATTAGATACGCAGTATTTT
CASSSSEQLDTQYF
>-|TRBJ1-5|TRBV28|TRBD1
TGTGCCAGCAGTTTATCAGGTGGACAGGGGTATCAGCCCCAGCATTTT
CASSLSGGQGYQPQHF
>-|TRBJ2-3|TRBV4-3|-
TGCGCCAGCAGCCCGGGACGGAGCACAGATACGCAGTATTTT
CASSPGRSTDTQYF
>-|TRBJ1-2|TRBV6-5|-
TGTGCCAGCAGTTACGACGGGGCCTATGGCTACACCTTC
CASSYDGAYGYTF
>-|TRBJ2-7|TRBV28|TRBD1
TGTGCCAGTGAGACAGGGCCATCCTACGAGCAGTACTTC
CASETGPSYEQYF
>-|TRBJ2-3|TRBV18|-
TGTGCCAGCTCAGCCTGGGGGGCTAGCACAGATACGCAGTATTTT
CASSAWGASTDTQYF
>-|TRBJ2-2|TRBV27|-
TGTGCCAGCAGTTGGGGTGGGGGGCTTAACACCGGGGAGCTGTTTTTT
CASSWGGGLNTGELFF
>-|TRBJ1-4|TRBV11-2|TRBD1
TGTGCCAGCAGCTTAGGACAGGGGAATGAAAAACTGTTTTTT
CASSLGQGNEKLFF
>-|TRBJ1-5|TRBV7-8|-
TGTGCCAGCAGCTTAGACAGGAGGGCCCAGCCCCAGCATTTT
CASSLDRRAQPQHF
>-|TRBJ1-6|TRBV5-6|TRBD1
TGTGCCAGCAGCCGCGACCGGGACAGGGGAAATTCACCCCTCCACTTT
CASSRDRDRGNSPLHF
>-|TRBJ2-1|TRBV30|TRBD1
TGTGCCGGTAGTGATGGACAGGGCGCCTACAATGAGCAGTTCTTC
CAGSDGQGAYNEQFF
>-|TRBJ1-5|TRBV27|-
TGTGCCAGCAAGGGCGTCGGCAATCAGCCCCAGCATTTT
CASKGVGNQPQHF
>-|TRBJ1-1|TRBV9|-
TGTGCCAGCAGCGTGACCAGCAACACTGAAGCTTTCTTT
CASSVTSNTEAFF
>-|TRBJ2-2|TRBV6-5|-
TGTGCCAGCAGTTACAACACCGGGGAGCTGTTTTTT
CASSYNTGELFF
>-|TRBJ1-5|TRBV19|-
TGTGCCATCGGTTGGAGTAGCAATCAGCCCCAGCATTTT
CAIGWSSNQPQHF
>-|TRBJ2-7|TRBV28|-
TGTGCCAGCAGTTTCCTTCCCTACGAGCAGTACTTC
CASSFLPYEQYF
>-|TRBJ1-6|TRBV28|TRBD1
TGTGCCAGCAGTGGGGACAGGTTCAGCTATAATTCACCCCTCCACTTT
CASSGDRFSYNSPLHF
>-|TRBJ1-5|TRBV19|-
TGTGCCAGTAGTAATTTTGAGGGGCGTAGTCAGCCCCAGCATTTT
CASSNFEGRSQPQHF
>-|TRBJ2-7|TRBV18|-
TGTGCCAGCTCACCACCGGGTTCACCCCTGGGCGAGCAGTACTTC
CASSPPGSPLGEQYF
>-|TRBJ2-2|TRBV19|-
TGTGCCAGTAAATCATCGGGGGGCGACACCGGGGAGCTGTTTTTT
CASKSSGGDTGELFF
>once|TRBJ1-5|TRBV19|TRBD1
TGTGCCAGTAGTGACAATGGTCACAGGGGGGTCTATCAGCCCCAGCATTTT
CASSDNGHRGVYQPQHF
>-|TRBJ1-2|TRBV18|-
TGTGCCAGCTCACCAGAGGAGGAGCCCTACACCTTC
CASSPEEEPYTF
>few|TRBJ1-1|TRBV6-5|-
TGTGCCAGCACAACAGGGACGGTGAGGACTGAAGCTTTCTTT
CASTTGTVRTEAFF
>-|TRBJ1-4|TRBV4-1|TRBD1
TGCGCCAGCAGCCAAGTGGAGGGGGCTGAAAAACTGTTTTTT
CASSQVEGAEKLFF
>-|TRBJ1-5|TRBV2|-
TGTGCCAGCAGGGAACGGGAGGGGATCAATCAGCCCCAGCATTTT
CASREREGINQPQHF
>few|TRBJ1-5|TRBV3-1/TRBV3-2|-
TGTGCCAGCAGCCAAGGGGGGATTTCCAATCAGCCCCAGCATTTT
CASSQGGISNQPQHF
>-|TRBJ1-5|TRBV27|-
TGTGCCAGCAGACGGGAGGGGGGCTTGGGCAATCAGCCCCAGCATTTT
CASRREGGLGNQPQHF
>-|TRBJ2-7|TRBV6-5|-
TGTGCCAGCAGTTACTCCGGGGGCAGGGACTACGAGCAGTACTTC
CASSYSGGRDYEQYF
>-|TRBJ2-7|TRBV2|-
TGTGCCACCCAGAGAGACTTCGGCGAGCAGTACTTC
CATQRDFGEQYF
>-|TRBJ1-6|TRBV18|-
TGTGCCAGCTCACCGCAGGGAGGCACCTATAATTCACCCCTCCACTTT
CASSPQGGTYNSPLHF
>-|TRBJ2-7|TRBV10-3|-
TGTGCCATCAGCGGATCCTACGAGCAGTACTTC
CAISGSYEQYF
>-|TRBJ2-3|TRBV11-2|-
TGTGCCAGCAGCTTATTGGGCGGGGATTCAGATACGCAGTATTTT
CASSLLGGDSDTQYF
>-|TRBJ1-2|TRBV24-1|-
TGTGCCACCAGTGATATCTATGGCTACACCTTC
CATSDIYGYTF
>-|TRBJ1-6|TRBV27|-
TGTGCCAGCAGGCAGGGAAATTCACCCCTCCACTTT
CASRQGNSPLHF